Sequencing of this TCR beta chain was carried out in a study of chemoradiotherapy in HPV16-positive cancers. In the study overall: Candidate HPV-specific clones and shared TCR motifs came from a couple of HPV16-positive patients.

Study findings and constraints: Non-HPV-specific T cells did not expand in tumors during treatment, whereas candidate HPV-specific clones and E7-related motifs did. Better recurrence-free survival went with HPV-responsive T-cell expansion in HPV16-positive patients.

CDR1 and CDR2 (germline): SNHLY, FYNNEI. Trimming stripped 5 bases from V and 0 bases from J, with 17 bases between. The CDR3 length is 16 residues. The method was immunoSEQ multiplex PCR; TCRdb's version includes in-frame clones alone and lacks a portion of them. This table holds some 5,000 clones, roughly 90% found once. Comments on this clone: Its antigen is unknown.

The sample was tumor tissue, taken from a patient who underwent chemoradiotherapy. The chain employs TRBV2 and TRBJ2-7, with D possibly matching TRBD1 (5 bases). The clonotype originates from a human donor with HPV-associated anogenital cancer. DNA for the CDR3: TGTGCCAGCAGTTATACAAGGGGCTCACCCTCCTACGAGCAGTACTTC. Protein sequence: CASSYTRGSPSYEQYF.